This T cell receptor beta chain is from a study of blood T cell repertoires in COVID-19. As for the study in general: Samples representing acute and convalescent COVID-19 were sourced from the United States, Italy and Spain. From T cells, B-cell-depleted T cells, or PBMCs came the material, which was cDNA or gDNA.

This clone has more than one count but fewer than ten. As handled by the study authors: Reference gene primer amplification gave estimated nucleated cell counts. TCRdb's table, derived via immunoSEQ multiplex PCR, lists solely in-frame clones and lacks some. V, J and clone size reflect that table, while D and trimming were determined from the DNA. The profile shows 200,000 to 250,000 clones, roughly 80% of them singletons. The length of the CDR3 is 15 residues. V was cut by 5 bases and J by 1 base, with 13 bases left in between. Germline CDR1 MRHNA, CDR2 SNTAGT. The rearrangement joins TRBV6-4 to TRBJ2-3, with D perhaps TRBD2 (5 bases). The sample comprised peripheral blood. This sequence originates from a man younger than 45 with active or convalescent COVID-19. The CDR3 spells CASSNALGGTDTQYF. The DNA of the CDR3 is TGTGCCAGCAGTAACGCCCTCGGGGGCACAGATACGCAGTATTTT.